This is a list of T cell receptor beta chains from one sample in a study of T cell responses to AZD1222 COVID-19 vaccine. Sequenced by immunoSEQ multiplex PCR; TCRdb stores in-frame clones only, minus some. The sample has some 150,000 clones, 80% to 90% seen once. The material was peripheral blood, obtained 28 days after the second dose of the MenACWY control vaccine. The origin of the receptors is an adult who received the MenACWY meningococcal vaccine as a control. The CDR3 runs from the conserved cysteine through the conserved F or W. Each record gives: V gene, J gene, clone size, D gene, CDR3 protein, CDR3 DNA. The D gene is left open where the match is weak. Size is stated for part of the rows, as once, few or many counts, or as a class when the clone is expanded.

v_gene: TRBV5-1; j_gene: TRBJ1-1; abundance: once; d_gene: TRBD1; CDR3aa: CASSLDGQGEAFF; CDR3nt: TGCGCCAGCAGCCTTGATGGACAGGGCGAAGCTTTCTTT
v_gene: TRBV7-2; j_gene: TRBJ2-3; abundance: NA; d_gene: NA; CDR3aa: CASSLERDGTQYF; CDR3nt: TGTGCCAGCAGCTTAGAACGGGACGGTACGCAGTATTTT
v_gene: TRBV13; j_gene: TRBJ1-1; abundance: NA; d_gene: TRBD1; CDR3aa: CASSRQGSGNTEAFF; CDR3nt: TGTGCCAGCAGTAGACAGGGAAGTGGGAACACTGAAGCTTTCTTT
v_gene: TRBV2; j_gene: TRBJ2-5; abundance: NA; d_gene: TRBD2; CDR3aa: CASRGTSGRRETQYF; CDR3nt: TGTGCCAGCAGGGGGACTAGCGGGAGACGAGAGACCCAGTACTTC
v_gene: TRBV15; j_gene: TRBJ1-4; abundance: NA; d_gene: NA; CDR3aa: CATSRVGSQGEKLFF; CDR3nt: TGTGCCACCAGCAGAGTAGGATCCCAAGGGGAAAAACTGTTTTTT
v_gene: TRBV15; j_gene: TRBJ2-1; abundance: NA; d_gene: TRBD1; CDR3aa: CATSRGGQGIEQFF; CDR3nt: TGTGCCACCAGCAGAGGCGGACAGGGGATTGAGCAGTTCTTC
v_gene: TRBV6-5; j_gene: TRBJ2-7; abundance: NA; d_gene: TRBD1; CDR3aa: CASGLAGTETYEQYF; CDR3nt: TGTGCCAGTGGTTTGGCCGGGACAGAGACCTACGAGCAGTACTTC
v_gene: TRBV6-5; j_gene: TRBJ2-3; abundance: NA; d_gene: NA; CDR3aa: CAVTEAGNTDTQYF; CDR3nt: TGTGCCGTAACCGAAGCAGGGAACACAGATACGCAGTATTTT
v_gene: TRBV7-9; j_gene: TRBJ1-2; abundance: NA; d_gene: NA; CDR3aa: CASSSPGTPVYYGYTF; CDR3nt: TGTGCCAGCAGCTCCCCCGGGACACCCGTTTACTATGGCTACACCTTC
v_gene: TRBV7-2; j_gene: TRBJ2-3; abundance: few; d_gene: NA; CDR3aa: CASSPLGGQTDTQYF; CDR3nt: TGTGCCAGCAGCCCCCTGGGGGGGCAGACAGATACGCAGTATTTT
v_gene: TRBV28; j_gene: TRBJ1-2; abundance: NA; d_gene: TRBD1; CDR3aa: CASSPGQNNYGYTF; CDR3nt: TGTGCCAGCAGTCCGGGACAGAATAACTATGGCTACACCTTC
v_gene: TRBV4-1; j_gene: TRBJ2-1; abundance: NA; d_gene: NA; CDR3aa: CASSPSRGPSGEQFF; CDR3nt: TGCGCCAGCAGCCCCAGTCGGGGGCCGAGCGGTGAGCAGTTCTTC
v_gene: TRBV6-5; j_gene: TRBJ2-6; abundance: NA; d_gene: NA; CDR3aa: CASSYSGTGANVLTF; CDR3nt: TGTGCCAGCAGTTACTCCGGGACTGGGGCCAACGTCCTGACTTTC
v_gene: TRBV2; j_gene: TRBJ2-7; abundance: NA; d_gene: NA; CDR3aa: CASSAGRNYEQYF; CDR3nt: TGTGCCAGCAGTGCGGGAAGAAACTACGAGCAGTACTTC
v_gene: TRBV7-2; j_gene: TRBJ2-1; abundance: NA; d_gene: NA; CDR3aa: CASSLAFGSYNEQFF; CDR3nt: TGTGCCAGCAGCTTAGCGTTTGGATCCTACAATGAGCAGTTCTTC
v_gene: TRBV5-6; j_gene: TRBJ2-1; abundance: NA; d_gene: NA; CDR3aa: CASSLVERPGEQFF; CDR3nt: TGTGCCAGCAGCTTGGTGGAACGTCCCGGTGAGCAGTTCTTC
v_gene: TRBV2; j_gene: TRBJ2-1; abundance: NA; d_gene: TRBD2; CDR3aa: CASRETSGSYNEQFF; CDR3nt: TGTGCCAGCAGGGAGACTAGCGGGTCATACAATGAGCAGTTCTTC
v_gene: TRBV28; j_gene: TRBJ1-1; abundance: NA; d_gene: NA; CDR3aa: CASSLGGAPRRGTTEAFF; CDR3nt: TGTGCCAGCAGTTTAGGGGGGGCGCCCCGCAGGGGAACCACTGAAGCTTTCTTT
v_gene: TRBV2; j_gene: TRBJ2-3; abundance: NA; d_gene: NA; CDR3aa: CASSYQGHSTDTQYF; CDR3nt: TGTGCCAGCAGTTACCAGGGCCATAGCACAGATACGCAGTATTTT
v_gene: TRBV18; j_gene: TRBJ2-2; abundance: NA; d_gene: NA; CDR3aa: CASSRSRDTGELFF; CDR3nt: TGTGCCAGCTCACGGAGCAGGGACACCGGGGAGCTGTTTTTT
v_gene: TRBV2; j_gene: TRBJ1-5; abundance: few; d_gene: NA; CDR3aa: CASSEQGSNQPQHF; CDR3nt: TGTGCCAGCAGTGAGCAGGGGAGCAATCAGCCCCAGCATTTT
v_gene: TRBV29-1; j_gene: TRBJ2-7; abundance: NA; d_gene: TRBD1; CDR3aa: CSVDGTGYGEQYF; CDR3nt: TGCAGCGTTGACGGGACAGGGTACGGCGAGCAGTACTTC
v_gene: TRBV7-7; j_gene: TRBJ2-7; abundance: NA; d_gene: NA; CDR3aa: CASSLSFRAEQYF; CDR3nt: TGTGCCAGCAGCTTATCGTTCAGGGCCGAGCAGTACTTC
v_gene: TRBV2; j_gene: TRBJ1-1; abundance: NA; d_gene: NA; CDR3aa: CASRAQGNTEAFF; CDR3nt: TGTGCCAGCAGAGCACAGGGGAACACTGAAGCTTTCTTT
v_gene: TRBV7-2; j_gene: TRBJ2-1; abundance: NA; d_gene: TRBD2; CDR3aa: CASSASRTSWHEQFF; CDR3nt: TGTGCCAGCAGCGCGAGTAGGACTAGCTGGCATGAGCAGTTCTTC
v_gene: TRBV30; j_gene: TRBJ1-5; abundance: NA; d_gene: NA; CDR3aa: CAWSSDSNQPQHF; CDR3nt: TGTGCCTGGAGTTCAGATAGCAATCAGCCCCAGCATTTT
v_gene: TRBV28; j_gene: TRBJ1-2; abundance: NA; d_gene: NA; CDR3aa: CASSLTPGFYGYTF; CDR3nt: TGTGCCAGCAGTTTGACACCAGGGTTCTATGGCTACACCTTC
v_gene: TRBV7-9; j_gene: TRBJ1-1; abundance: once; d_gene: NA; CDR3aa: CASSLVPYMNTEAFF; CDR3nt: TGTGCCAGCAGCTTAGTACCTTACATGAACACTGAAGCTTTCTTT
v_gene: TRBV28; j_gene: TRBJ1-5; abundance: NA; d_gene: NA; CDR3aa: CASSSPRQPQHF; CDR3nt: TGTGCCAGCAGTTCCCCCAGGCAGCCCCAGCATTTT
v_gene: TRBV28; j_gene: TRBJ2-3; abundance: NA; d_gene: TRBD2; CDR3aa: CASSTGTSGIPTLSADTQYF; CDR3nt: TGTGCCAGCAGTACCGGGACTAGCGGGATACCCACACTTTCCGCAGATACGCAGTATTTT
v_gene: TRBV28; j_gene: TRBJ1-2; abundance: NA; d_gene: NA; CDR3aa: CASSLLEQGRFYGYTF; CDR3nt: TGTGCCAGCAGTTTATTAGAACAGGGTAGATTCTATGGCTACACCTTC
v_gene: TRBV9; j_gene: TRBJ2-7; abundance: NA; d_gene: NA; CDR3aa: CASSKTSQGLSYEQYF; CDR3nt: TGTGCCAGCAGCAAAACCTCCCAGGGATTATCCTACGAGCAGTACTTC
v_gene: TRBV4-3; j_gene: TRBJ2-1; abundance: NA; d_gene: TRBD2; CDR3aa: CASSQDGAGDEQFF; CDR3nt: TGCGCCAGCAGCCAAGATGGGGCGGGGGATGAGCAGTTCTTC
v_gene: TRBV9; j_gene: TRBJ2-3; abundance: NA; d_gene: NA; CDR3aa: CASSVVPATDTQYF; CDR3nt: TGTGCCAGCAGCGTAGTTCCGGCCACGGATACGCAGTATTTT
v_gene: TRBV6-1; j_gene: TRBJ2-7; abundance: NA; d_gene: TRBD1; CDR3aa: CASSEGTGLSYEQYF; CDR3nt: TGTGCCAGCAGTGAAGGGACAGGGTTGTCCTACGAGCAGTACTTC
v_gene: TRBV5-4; j_gene: TRBJ2-1; abundance: NA; d_gene: TRBD2; CDR3aa: CASSLRLAGEEEQFF; CDR3nt: TGTGCCAGCAGCTTGAGACTAGCGGGAGAGGAAGAGCAGTTCTTC
v_gene: TRBV7-2; j_gene: TRBJ2-2; abundance: NA; d_gene: NA; CDR3aa: CASSLALLPTGELFF; CDR3nt: TGTGCCAGCAGCTTAGCGCTACTCCCCACCGGGGAGCTGTTTTTT
v_gene: TRBV27; j_gene: TRBJ2-1; abundance: once; d_gene: NA; CDR3aa: CASSLGPLWVVNEQFF; CDR3nt: TGTGCCAGCAGTCTGGGACCTCTGTGGGTGGTGAATGAGCAGTTCTTC